Following are 16 T cell receptor beta chains from one sample sequenced in a study of shared clonotypes between healthy human individuals. The protocol was immunoSEQ multiplex PCR, while the TCRdb copy is restricted to in-frame clones and leaves out a portion. The sample has more than 2 million clones, around 95% seen once. Sequencing was done on a sample of naive CD4+ T cells sorted from blood. Sample subset: CD45RA+ positively selected. These TCRs come from a man younger than 30 in good health.

V usage is TRBV28 and J usage is TRBJ2-7; D call uncertain. Trimming took 5 bases from V and 0 from J, leaving 23 bases between them. The CDR3 extends over 18 amino acids. Germline CDR1 MDHEN, CDR2 SYDVKM. The CDR3 is CASSPNPGHGKSSYEQYF. In DNA, the CDR3 is TGTGCCAGCAGTCCCAACCCCGGGCACGGCAAGAGCTCCTACGAGCAGTACTTC.

The chain carries TRBV4-1 and TRBJ2-1; a possible D gene is TRBD2 (6 bases). With 4 bases removed from V and 0 bases from J, the gap between germline ends came to 16 bases. Germline assignment: CDR1 MGHRA and CDR2 YSYEKL. The CDR3 length is 17 residues. The CDR3 nucleotides are TGCGCCAGCAGCCGAACTAATGACGGGAGCTCCTACAATGAGCAGTTCTTC. It encodes CASSRTNDGSSYNEQFF.

The rearrangement joins TRBV9 to TRBJ2-2; 12 bases line up with TRBD2. Germline trimming cut 0 bases from V and 1 base from J; bases unmatched to any gene: 7. The CDR3 is 19 residues long. Germline CDR1 SGDLS, CDR2 YYNGEE. The CDR3 region has the DNA TGTGCCAGCAGCGTAGCTACCCCTAGCGGGGGGGAGAACACCGGGGAGCTGTTTTTT. It is translated as CASSVATPSGGENTGELFF.

The CDR3 DNA follows: TGCGCCAGCAGCCAAGATCGGGGGCGGCGGGCTTTCTTT. Its translation is CASSQDRGRRAFF. J is TRBJ1-1 and V is TRBV4-1; perhaps TRBD1 as D (6 bases). The CDR3 contains 13 residues. CDR1 is MGHRA, CDR2 YSYEKL, per germline. V lost 0 bases, J lost 11 bases, and 13 bases lay in between.

As to this clone: Other DNA sequences within the sample encode an identical CDR3. V gene TRBV18 combines with J gene TRBJ2-7; either TRBD1 or TRBD2 may supply D (5 bases each). CDR1 is KGHSH, CDR2 LQKENI, per germline. This CDR3 region has 14 residues. Trimming removed 2 bases at V and 3 bases at J, with 11 bases between. The CDR3 DNA is TGTGCCAGCTCACCAGAGGGACGGAGCTACGAGCAGTACTTC. Residues: CASSPEGRSYEQYF. Together with reference TRBV18 and TRBJ2-7, the CDR3 gives the full variable domain: NAGVMQNPRHLVRRRGQEARLRCSPMKGHSHVYWYRQLPEEGLKFMVYLQKENIIDESGMPKERFSAEFPKEGPSILRIQQVVRGDSAAYFCASSPEGRSYEQYFGPGTRLTVT.

The J gene is TRBJ1-2, the V gene TRBV14; 8 nucleotides match TRBD1. CDR1 and CDR2 from the germline V gene are SGHDN and FVKESK. V was pared by 1 base and J by 4 bases, with 2 bases of the junction left unmatched. This CDR3 comprises 14 residues. CDR3 protein: CASSQATGVYGYTF. CDR3 bases: TGTGCCAGCAGCCAAGCGACAGGGGTCTATGGCTACACCTTC.

The rearrangement links TRBV7-3 to TRBJ2-1; tentative D call: TRBD1 (5 bases). The CDR3 runs 16 residues. CDR1 is SGHTA, CDR2 FQGTGA, per germline. V was clipped by 8 bases and J by 0 bases, with 17 bases between them. The CDR3 protein is CASGRAEFSSYNEQFF. Here the CDR3 DNA reads TGTGCCAGCGGCAGGGCGGAGTTTAGCTCCTACAATGAGCAGTTCTTC.

The chain couples TRBV5-1 to TRBJ1-4; 9 nucleotides align to TRBD1. The germline gives CDR1 SGHRS, CDR2 YFSETQ. After removal of 4 bases from V and 3 bases from J, the junction contained 7 bases not matched to a gene. The CDR3 length is 16 residues. The CDR3, as DNA: TGCGCCAGCAGCCCCACAGGGGGCACGGCTAATGAAAAACTGTTTTTT. Encoded protein: CASSPTGGTANEKLFF.

This chain connects TRBV11-2 to TRBJ1-6; no clear D gene. V was pared by 4 bases and J by 0 bases, with 7 bases between. CDR1 SGHAT and CDR2 FQNNGV come from the germline V gene. The CDR3 is 15 amino acids. CDR3 loop: CASSSWSSYNSPLHF. CDR3 coding DNA: TGTGCCAGCAGCTCTTGGAGCTCCTATAATTCACCCCTCCACTTT. Filled out from reference TRBV11-2 and TRBJ1-6, the complete variable domain reads EAGVAQSPRYKIIEKRQSVAFWCNPISGHATLYWYQQILGQGPKLLIQFQNNGVVDDSQLPKDRFSAERLKGVDSTLKIQPAKLEDSAVYLCASSSWSSYNSPLHFGNGTRLTVT.

Only one count was recorded for this clone. This chain connects TRBV14 to TRBJ2-7, with D possibly being TRBD2 (5 bases). The V end lost 2 bases, the J end lost 7 bases, and 15 bases lay between the germline ends. The CDR3 totals 14 residues. CDR1 and CDR2 from the germline V gene are SGHDN and FVKESK. CDR3 in amino acids: CASSQIPRTGEQYF. CDR3 DNA: TGTGCCAGCAGCCAAATCCCTAGGACGGGGGAGCAGTACTTC. The entire variable domain, with the rest obtained from reference TRBV14 and TRBJ2-7, is as follows: EAGVTQFPSHSVIEKGQTVTLRCDPISGHDNLYWYRRVMGKEIKFLLHFVKESKQDESGMPNNRFLAERTGGTYSTLKVQPAELEDSGVYFCASSQIPRTGEQYFGPGTRLTVT.

The DNA for the CDR3 is TGTGCCAGCAGATCCGGGAGCTTCCGGGTATCTGAGCAGTTCTTC. The encoded protein is CASRSGSFRVSEQFF. The chain carries TRBV6-5 and TRBJ2-1; possible D gene TRBD2, 6 bases. The CDR3 is made up of 15 amino acids. Germline V gene data show CDR1 as MNHEY and CDR2 as SVGAGI. V was cut by 6 bases and J by 9 bases, with 21 bases left in between.

This sequence joins TRBV6-5 and TRBJ1-1, with a tentative D call TRBD1 (5 bases). In germline, CDR1 is MNHEY, CDR2 SVGAGI. Trimming removed 1 base at V and 4 bases at J, with 13 bases between. The CDR3 loop spans 15 amino acids. The CDR3 reads CASSYLGVQGTEAFF. The DNA of the CDR3 is TGTGCCAGCAGTTACTTGGGGGTGCAGGGCACTGAAGCTTTCTTT.

This chain's CDR3 is CASSFTGGINGYTF. The CDR3 DNA is TGTGCCAGCAGCTTTACAGGGGGGATAAATGGCTACACCTTC. V and J are TRBV5-4 and TRBJ1-2, with 8 bases lining up with TRBD1. The CDR3 length is 14 residues. The germline V gene has CDR1 SGHNT and CDR2 YYREEE (reference sequence). The trim removed 2 bases at V and 6 bases at J, leaving 6 bases unmatched.

Regarding this clone: Other DNA sequences in the same sample also yield this CDR3. V gene TRBV9 combines with J gene TRBJ2-7, with TRBD1 matching 8 bases. The J segment lost 3 bases and the V segment lost 3 bases, leaving 5 bases of the junction unmatched. CDR1 and CDR2 (germline): SGDLS, YYNGEE. The CDR3 extends over 14 amino acids. The CDR3 spells CASSAGTGNYEQYF. CDR3 nucleotide sequence: TGTGCCAGCAGCGCCGGGACAGGTAACTACGAGCAGTACTTC.

This clone has just one count. This chain links TRBV2 with TRBJ2-7; D is possibly TRBD2 (6 bases). Germline loops: CDR1 SNHLY, CDR2 FYNNEI. The CDR3 runs 12 residues. Trimming took off 7 bases at V and 1 base at J, with 8 bases between the two ends. CDR3 residues: CASKEGSYEQYF. The CDR3 nucleotides are TGTGCCAGCAAGGAGGGTTCCTACGAGCAGTACTTC.

As regards this clone: A junction boundary mismatches the germline segment, possibly from a read error. This CDR3 reads CAWSGGDSLPF. In nucleotides, the CDR3 is TGTGCCTGGAGTGGGGGGGACTCCCTCCCCTTC. The chain couples TRBV30 to TRBJ1-2, with D possibly matching TRBD1 (5 bases). This CDR3 has 11 amino acids. CDR1 and CDR2 (germline): GTSNPN, SVGIG (reference sequence).